The 10 T cell receptor beta chains reported below all come from one sample, sequenced in a study of STAT3 mutations in large granular lymphocyte leukemia. Assay: immunoSEQ multiplex PCR; the TCRdb copy retains only in-frame clones and omits some. The data show fewer than 4,000 clones, more than 35% seen once. Their antigens remain unidentified. Study results and caveats: At least one immunodominant TCR beta clonotype appeared in every T-cell large granular lymphocyte leukemia patient.

Sequenced sample: peripheral blood mononuclear cells. The receptors stem from a man aged 55 to 69 with T-cell large granular lymphocyte leukemia. Some clones in this sample may be carry-over from other donors' samples.

This rearrangement joins TRBV6-1 to TRBJ2-7; 8 bases fit TRBD1. The CDR3 totals 17 residues. The V gene's germline CDR1 is MNHNS and CDR2 SASEGT. V dropped 4 bases and J dropped 0; count of bases not matched to a gene: 11. CDR3 in amino acids: CASSAWTGGQGSYEQYF. The CDR3 DNA is TGTGCCAGCAGTGCGTGGACCGGCGGACAGGGCTCCTACGAGCAGTACTTC.

Only a few counts were recorded for this clone. The CDR3 reads CASGKGARANYGYTF. The CDR3 DNA reads as TGTGCCAGCGGGAAGGGGGCTCGAGCTAACTATGGCTACACCTTC. The J gene is TRBJ1-2, the V gene TRBV2; 7 nucleotides match TRBD1. The CDR3 has 15 amino acids. Germline V lookup: CDR1 SNHLY, CDR2 FYNNEI. Trimming cost V 8 bases and J 0 bases; bases outside gene matches: 9.

V is TRBV6-5 and J is TRBJ2-7; D is uncertain. Germline values: CDR1 MNHEY, CDR2 SVGAGI. V lost 4 bases and J 4 bases, leaving 17 bases between the germline ends. The CDR3 totals 15 residues. In DNA, the CDR3 is TGTGCCAGCAGTTCTCCTAAGACTGGACGGTACGAGCAGTACTTC. It is translated as CASSSPKTGRYEQYF.

This clone was seen more than once but under ten times. The V gene is TRBV4-1, the J gene TRBJ1-5; D is ambiguous. Per the germline V gene, CDR1 is MGHRA and CDR2 is YSYEKL. Trimming cost V 3 bases and J 7 bases, with 13 bases left between them. This CDR3 is 14 amino acids long. The CDR3 DNA sequence: TGCGCCAGCAGCCACCCCAGTCTGGAGCAGCCCCAGCATTTT. This encodes CASSHPSLEQPQHF.

The chain combines TRBV15 with TRBJ2-5; a possible D gene is TRBD1 (6 bases). The CDR3 extends over 13 amino acids. The germline V gene has CDR1 LNHNV and CDR2 YYDKDF (reference sequence). V was shortened by 6 bases and J by 4 bases, with 12 bases between the two germline ends. CDR3 sequence reads: CATRLGQIETQYF. In nucleotides, the CDR3 is TGTGCCACCAGGCTCGGACAGATAGAGACCCAGTACTTC.

This clone came up a few times. This chain links TRBV6-5 with TRBJ1-1; D may be TRBD1 (5 bases). The V and J ends lost 2 bases and 2 bases respectively, with 6 bases between them. This CDR3 is built from 13 residues. Germline assignment: CDR1 MNHEY and CDR2 SVGAGI. In nucleotides, the CDR3 is TGTGCCAGCAGTTACAGGGGCAACACTGAAGCTTTCTTT. It codes for CASSYRGNTEAFF.

J is TRBJ1-2 and V is TRBV27, with 7 bases that match TRBD1. CDR1 is MNHEY, CDR2 SMNVEV, per germline (reference sequence). V trimming: 7 bases; J trimming: 6 bases; junction bases outside the gene matches: 11. The CDR3 totals 14 residues. CDR3 protein: CASNMRGPPDGYTF. The CDR3 bases are TGTGCCAGCAACATGAGGGGGCCTCCAGATGGCTACACCTTC.

This chain uses TRBV18 with TRBJ1-5; D call uncertain. The ends were cut back, 5 bases at V and 5 bases at J, with 10 bases in the middle. The CDR3 is made up of 13 amino acids. From germline, CDR1 is KGHSH and CDR2 LQKENI. The DNA of the CDR3 is TGTGCCAGCTCAGAGATGAAGCATCAGCCCCAGCATTTT. This encodes CASSEMKHQPQHF.

The chain combines TRBV18 with TRBJ1-5; D possibly corresponds to TRBD1 (5 bases). In germline, CDR1 is KGHSH, CDR2 LQKENI. V lost 6 bases and J lost 3, with 12 bases in between. The CDR3 spans 14 residues. The CDR3 nucleotides read TGTGCCAGCTCCCAGGGTAGTGACAATCAGCCCCAGCATTTT. It yields the protein CASSQGSDNQPQHF.

The chain has TRBV7-9 and TRBJ1-3; no reliable D call. Germline CDR1 reads SEHNR; CDR2 reads FQNEAQ (reference sequence). The V end lost 4 bases, the J end lost 2 bases, and 6 bases lay between the germline ends. The CDR3 consists of 13 residues. CDR3 coding DNA: TGTGCCAGCAGCTCTCTAACTGGAAACACCATATATTTT. This codes for CASSSLTGNTIYF.